Following are 17 T cell receptor beta chains from one sample sequenced in a study of CD8 T cells in Susac syndrome. cDNA came from around 0.5 to 1 ug RNA primed by random hexamers. One entry per CDR3 protein results from TCRdb running MiXCR on the immunoSEQ multiplex PCR reads. The sample contains some 100,000 distinct CDR3 sequences, around 90% of which appear only once. The specimen sequenced was CD8+ T cells from PBMCs. Receptors were obtained from a human donor in good health.

This chain joins TRBV29-1 and TRBJ1-1; D not resolved. V was shortened by 4 bases and J by 0 bases, with 15 bases between the two germline ends. CDR1 is SQVTM, CDR2 ANQGSEA, per germline. This CDR3 has 15 residues. The CDR3 here is CSVVPGPNMNTEAFF. CDR3 nucleotides: TGCAGCGTTGTCCCCGGCCCTAACATGAACACTGAAGCTTTCTTT.

This chain uses TRBV7-2 with TRBJ1-1, with 7 bases identical to TRBD1. The V gene end was trimmed by 5 bases and the J gene end by 0 bases; junction bases not matched to a gene: 9. Germline V gene lookup returns CDR1 SGHTA and CDR2 FQGNSA. CDR3 length: 16 amino acids. The CDR3 coding sequence is TGTGCCAGCAGCCTAACAGGGGACCTTATGAACACTGAAGCTTTCTTT. Translated: CASSLTGDLMNTEAFF.

V gene TRBV7-3 combines with J gene TRBJ2-5; no clear D. Trimming left V 2 bases short and J 4 bases short, with 8 bases between. Germline assignment: CDR1 SGHTA and CDR2 FQGTGA. This CDR3 contains 13 residues. The CDR3 nucleotides are TGTGCCAGCAGCTTAGGGCCGGGAGAGACCCAGTACTTC. Protein sequence: CASSLGPGETQYF.

This chain connects TRBV12-3 or TRBV12-4 to TRBJ1-3, with D possibly TRBD1 on 6 matching bases. This CDR3 spans 13 amino acids. Between the trimmed V and J ends, which lost 10 bases and 4 bases, there was a span of 14 bases. CDR3: CATLGAGGNTIYF. The CDR3 DNA is TGTGCCACCCTGGGGGCAGGCGGAAACACCATATATTTT.

The chain combines TRBV6-6 with TRBJ1-1, with D uncertain. CDR1 is MNHNY, CDR2 SVGAGI, per germline (reference sequence). The CDR3 spans 11 residues. The germline V and J ends were trimmed by 0 bases and 7 bases, with 3 bases remaining between them. The CDR3 spells CASSYSVEAFF. The CDR3 bases are TGTGCCAGCAGTTACTCAGTTGAAGCTTTCTTT.

In its sample, this clonotype was seen a few times. The rearrangement uses TRBV29-1 and TRBJ2-7; D perhaps matches TRBD1 (6 bases). Germline V gene sequence: CDR1 SQVTM, CDR2 ANQGSEA. V lost 6 bases and J lost 3, with 9 bases in between. The length of the CDR3 is 11 residues. CDR3 region: CSVGAGYEQYF. The DNA for the CDR3 is TGCAGCGTGGGGGCAGGCTACGAGCAGTACTTC.

The V call is TRBV7-2, the J call TRBJ2-1; D gene unclear. Germline V gives CDR1 SGHTA, CDR2 FQGNSA. V was shortened by 2 bases and J by 9 bases, with 5 bases between the two germline ends. The CDR3 loop spans 11 amino acids. Here the CDR3 reads CASSLTIEQFF. In DNA form, the CDR3 reads TGTGCCAGCAGCTTAACAATTGAGCAGTTCTTC. Supplemented by reference TRBV7-2 and TRBJ2-1, the full variable domain reads GAGVSQSPSNKVTEKGKDVELRCDPISGHTALYWYRQSLGQGLEFLIYFQGNSAPDKSGLPSDRFSAERTGGSVSTLTIQRTQQEDSAVYLCASSLTIEQFFGPGTRLTVL.

The chain recombines TRBV11-2 with TRBJ1-2; D unresolved. V lost 4 bases, J lost 0 bases, and 12 bases lay in between. The CDR3 contains 15 residues. Germline V gene data show CDR1 as SGHAT and CDR2 as FQNNGV. The CDR3 loop reads CASSSRTTTNYGYTF. In nucleotides, the CDR3 is TGTGCCAGCAGCTCGAGAACGACTACTAACTATGGCTACACCTTC. Full variable domain (remainder filled in from reference TRBV11-2 and TRBJ1-2): EAGVAQSPRYKIIEKRQSVAFWCNPISGHATLYWYQQILGQGPKLLIQFQNNGVVDDSQLPKDRFSAERLKGVDSTLKIQPAKLEDSAVYLCASSSRTTTNYGYTFGSGTRLTVV.

The CDR3 DNA follows: TGCAGTGCTAGCAGGGGAGCGGGAGGGAGCACAGATACGCAGTATTTT. As protein: CSASRGAGGSTDTQYF. The rearrangement links TRBV20-1 to TRBJ2-3; 10 bases line up with TRBD2. Germline CDR1 reads DFQATT; CDR2 reads SNEGSKA (reference sequence). With 3 bases clipped from V and 0 bases from J, the junction kept 6 bases outside the gene matches. CDR3 length equals 16 residues.

The chain is built from TRBV5-1 and TRBJ2-1; a possible D gene is TRBD2 (6 bases). Per the germline V gene, CDR1 is SGHRS and CDR2 is YFSETQ. V lost 3 bases and J 0 bases, leaving 13 bases between the germline ends. This CDR3 has 16 residues. The chain's CDR3 is CASSSGSGASYNEQFF. The CDR3 nucleotides read TGCGCCAGCAGCTCGGGTAGCGGAGCCTCCTACAATGAGCAGTTCTTC.

The genes are TRBV27 and TRBJ2-7, with D perhaps TRBD1 (6 bases). The CDR3 length is 13 residues. Trimming left V 7 bases short and J 0 bases short, with 10 bases between. The germline V gene has CDR1 MNHEY and CDR2 SMNVEV (reference sequence). The CDR3, as DNA: TGTGCCAGCAAGGGGACAAACTCCTACGAGCAGTACTTC. This encodes CASKGTNSYEQYF.

The rearrangement joins TRBV7-2 to TRBJ1-1, with 10 bases identical to TRBD1. The CDR3 is made up of 16 amino acids. Germline V gene sequence: CDR1 SGHTA, CDR2 FQGNSA. Trimming removed 6 bases from V and 6 bases from J; junction bases left unmatched: 13. The CDR3 protein is CASRDGQGVSNPEAFF. The DNA for the CDR3 is TGTGCCAGCAGGGACGGACAGGGGGTTTCTAACCCTGAAGCTTTCTTT.

The genes are TRBV19 and TRBJ2-7; either TRBD1 or TRBD2 may fit D (5 bases each). Trimming pared 6 bases from V and 0 bases from J, leaving 12 bases between. Germline V gene lookup returns CDR1 LNHDA and CDR2 SQIVND (reference sequence). The CDR3 spans 14 residues. The CDR3, as DNA: TGTGCCAGTAGCGCCGGGACGGGCTCCTACGAGCAGTACTTC. This translates into CASSAGTGSYEQYF. Variable domain in full (rest from reference TRBV19 and TRBJ2-7): DGGITQSPKYLFRKEGQNVTLSCEQNLNHDAMYWYRQDPGQGLRLIYYSQIVNDFQKGDIAEGYSVSREKKESFPLTVTSAQKNPTAFYLCASSAGTGSYEQYFGPGTRLTVT.

The chain joins TRBV5-6 to TRBJ1-1; 9 nucleotides agree with TRBD1. This CDR3 contains 16 residues. The germline V gene encodes CDR1 SGHDT and CDR2 YYEEEE. J was trimmed by 8 bases and V by 4 bases; bases with no gene match: 15. The CDR3 bases are TGTGCCAGCAGCCGCCCACAGGGGGCATCCTGGACGGAAGCTTTCTTT. It is translated as CASSRPQGASWTEAFF. Based on the CDR3 plus reference TRBV5-6 and TRBJ1-1, the full variable domain is DAGVTQSPTHLIKTRGQQVTLRCSPKSGHDTVSWYQQALGQGPQFIFQYYEEEERQRGNFPDRFSGHQFPNYSSELNVNALLLGDSALYLCASSRPQGASWTEAFFGQGTRLTVV.

This chain links TRBV5-4 with TRBJ2-7; D unclear. The CDR3 contains 14 residues. V lost 0 bases to trimming and J lost 2 bases, with 9 bases between them. Germline assignment: CDR1 SGHNT and CDR2 YYREEE (reference sequence). The CDR3, as DNA: TGTGCCAGCAGCTTGGTGGCTTCCCCCTACGAGCAGTACTTC. It yields the protein CASSLVASPYEQYF.

The DNA of the CDR3 is TGTGCCAGCAGCAACGAGGGCAGGGATTACAATTCACCCCTCCACTTT. Its protein product is CASSNEGRDYNSPLHF. The chain couples TRBV12-3 or TRBV12-4 to TRBJ1-6; D is possibly TRBD1 (5 bases). This CDR3 contains 16 residues. V was cut by 6 bases and J by 7 bases, with 19 bases left in between.

V and J are TRBV7-9 and TRBJ2-7; D gene uncertain. This CDR3 is 14 amino acids long. The V gene's germline CDR1 is SEHNR and CDR2 FQNEAQ (reference sequence). Trimming removed 3 bases from V and 3 bases from J, with 12 bases in between. The CDR3 nucleotides read TGTGCCAGCAGCTTGGGCCAGAACCACTACGAGCAGTACTTC. Its protein is CASSLGQNHYEQYF.